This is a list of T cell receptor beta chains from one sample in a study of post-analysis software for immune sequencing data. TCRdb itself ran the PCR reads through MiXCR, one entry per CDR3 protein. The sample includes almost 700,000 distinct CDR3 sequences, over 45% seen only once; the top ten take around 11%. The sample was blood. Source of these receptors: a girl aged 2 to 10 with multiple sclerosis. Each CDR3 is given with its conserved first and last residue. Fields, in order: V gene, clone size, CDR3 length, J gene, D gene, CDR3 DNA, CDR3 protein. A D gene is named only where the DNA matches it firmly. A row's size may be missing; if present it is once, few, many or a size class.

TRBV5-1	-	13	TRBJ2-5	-	TGCGCCAGCAGCCTACCCGATCAAGAGACCCAGTACTTC	CASSLPDQETQYF
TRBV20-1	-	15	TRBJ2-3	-	TGCAGTGCTAGAGATGGGACCCTCGTGGCAGATACGCAGTATTTT	CSARDGTLVADTQYF
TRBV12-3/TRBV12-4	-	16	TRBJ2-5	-	TGTGCCAGCAGTTTCCCCGGGACAATAAATCCGGAGACCCAGTACTTC	CASSFPGTINPETQYF
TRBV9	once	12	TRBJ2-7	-	TGTGCCAGCAGCGGGCAGGGACGGGAGCAGTACTTC	CASSGQGREQYF
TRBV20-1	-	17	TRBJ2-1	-	TGCAGTGCTAGAGTACCGGGCACTATGAGCTCCTACAATGAGCAGTTCTTC	CSARVPGTMSSYNEQFF
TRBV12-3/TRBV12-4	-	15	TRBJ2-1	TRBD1	TGTGCCAGCAGCATTTGGGACAGGGGCTTTAATGAGCAGTTCTTC	CASSIWDRGFNEQFF
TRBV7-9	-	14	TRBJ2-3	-	TGTGCCAGCAGCCCCGACGGGAGCACAGATACGCAGTATTTT	CASSPDGSTDTQYF
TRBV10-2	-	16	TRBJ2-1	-	TGCGCCAGCAGCCCCGGACAGATCTCGGGGTACAATGAGCAGTTCTTC	CASSPGQISGYNEQFF
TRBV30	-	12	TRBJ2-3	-	TGTGCCTGGAGTGGAGGCACAGATACGCAGTATTTT	CAWSGGTDTQYF
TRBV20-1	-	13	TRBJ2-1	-	TGCGGCGGGCGGGCCCCTAGTTACAATGAGCAGTTCTTC	CGGRAPSYNEQFF
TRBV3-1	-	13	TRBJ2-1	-	TGTGCCAGCAGCCAAATAGGTAGCGATGAGCAGTTCTTC	CASSQIGSDEQFF
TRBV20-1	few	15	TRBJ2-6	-	TGCAGTGCTAGAGATCGCGCGAATGGGGCCAACGTCCTGACTTTC	CSARDRANGANVLTF
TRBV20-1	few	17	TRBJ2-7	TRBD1	TGCAGTGCTAGAGACCCGGACAGGGGCATTAGGTCCTACGAGCAGTACTTC	CSARDPDRGIRSYEQYF
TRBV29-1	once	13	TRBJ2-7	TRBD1	TGCGGCATATCCGGGACAGGGGCCCACGAGCAGTACTTC	CGISGTGAHEQYF
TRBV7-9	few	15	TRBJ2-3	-	TGTGCCAGTCTCGCCAGGGGGGGCGTTGGAGATACGCAGTATTTT	CASLARGGVGDTQYF
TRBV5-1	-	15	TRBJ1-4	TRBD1	TGCGCCAGCCGTGGACAGGGGGCAACTAATGAAAAACTGTTTTTT	CASRGQGATNEKLFF
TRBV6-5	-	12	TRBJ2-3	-	TGTGCCAGCAGATCCTCATCAGATACGCAGTATTTT	CASRSSSDTQYF
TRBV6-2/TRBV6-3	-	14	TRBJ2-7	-	TGTGCCAGCAGTTACGAGTCGCGGCCCTACGAGCAGTACTTC	CASSYESRPYEQYF
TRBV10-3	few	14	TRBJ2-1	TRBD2	TGTGCCATCAGCCAACTAGCGGGGGACAATGAGCAGTTCTTC	CAISQLAGDNEQFF
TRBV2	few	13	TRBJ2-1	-	TGTGCCAGCAGCAAGGGAACCTACAATGAGCAGTTCTTC	CASSKGTYNEQFF
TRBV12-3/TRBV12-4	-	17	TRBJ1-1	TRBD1	TGTGCCAGCAGTTGGAAGGGACAGGGGAAGGGAAAGACTAAAGCTTTCTTT	CASSWKGQGKGKTKAFF
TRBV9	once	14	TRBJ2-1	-	TGTGCCAGCAGCGCCTCACTAGTTGGCGATGAGCAGTTCTTC	CASSASLVGDEQFF
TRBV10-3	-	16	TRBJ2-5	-	TGTGCCATCAGTGAGTCATTTCGAGATTTCCAAGAGACCCAGTACTTC	CAISESFRDFQETQYF
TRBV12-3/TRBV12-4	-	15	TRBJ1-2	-	TGTGCCAGCAGACCTCAGGACAGCGGCAACTATGGCTACACCTTC	CASRPQDSGNYGYTF
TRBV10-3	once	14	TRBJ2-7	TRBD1	TGTGCCATCAATCGGCAGGGGGCTTCCTACGAGCAGTACTTC	CAINRQGASYEQYF
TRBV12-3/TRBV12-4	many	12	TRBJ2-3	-	TGTGCCAGCAGTTTATCCCGGGATACGCAGTATTTT	CASSLSRDTQYF
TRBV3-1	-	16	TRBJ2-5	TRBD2	TGTGCCAGCAGCCAACCTCTAGCGGGGGTACTCCAGACCCAGTACTTC	CASSQPLAGVLQTQYF
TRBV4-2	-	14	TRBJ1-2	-	TGTGCCAGCAGCCAAGATCTGGAGAACTATGGCTACACCTTC	CASSQDLENYGYTF
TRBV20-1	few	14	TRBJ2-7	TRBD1	TGCAGTGCCAAAACAGGGGGCTTACCGGAAGAGCAGTACTTC	CSAKTGGLPEEQYF
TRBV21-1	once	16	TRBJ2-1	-	TGTGCCAGCAGCAAAGATTTTCAGGGACCCTACAATGAGCAGTTCTTC	CASSKDFQGPYNEQFF
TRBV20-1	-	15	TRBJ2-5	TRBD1	TGCAGTGCTACCCAGGGGCAGGGGGCGTCTGAGACCCAGTACTTC	CSATQGQGASETQYF
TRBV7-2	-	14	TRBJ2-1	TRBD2	TGTGCCAGCACCTCATGGGGCGGGGGGGCCGAGCAGTTCTTC	CASTSWGGGAEQFF
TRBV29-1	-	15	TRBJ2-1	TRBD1	TGCAGCGTCGCAGCCGGGACAGGGCTAACGAATGAGCAGTTCTTC	CSVAAGTGLTNEQFF
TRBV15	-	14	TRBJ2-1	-	TGTGCCACGAGCACGGGGTCAAGTTACAATGAGCAGTTCTTC	CATSTGSSYNEQFF
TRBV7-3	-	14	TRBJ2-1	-	TGTGCCAGCAGCTTAACGGTGGCTATAAATGAGCAGTTCTTC	CASSLTVAINEQFF
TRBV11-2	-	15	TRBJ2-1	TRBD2	TGTGCCAGCAGCGTTAGCGGGAGGGCCCTCAATGAGCAGTTCTTC	CASSVSGRALNEQFF
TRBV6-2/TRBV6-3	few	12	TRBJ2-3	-	TGTGCCAGCAGTGCATATTGGGATACGCAGTATTTT	CASSAYWDTQYF
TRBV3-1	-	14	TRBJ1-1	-	TGTGCCAGCAGCCAAGATTTAGTGAACACTGAAGCTTTCTTT	CASSQDLVNTEAFF
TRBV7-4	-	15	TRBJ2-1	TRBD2	TGTGCCAGCACCATTTTGCGGGAGCTCGAGAATGAGCAGTTCTTC	CASTILRELENEQFF
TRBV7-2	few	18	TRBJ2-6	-	TGTGCCAGCAGCTTAGCGCGTTTAAGGGGGTCAGGGGCCAACGTCCTGACTTTC	CASSLARLRGSGANVLTF